This T cell receptor (beta chain) was profiled in a study of response to subunit inactivated influenza vaccine. V lost 7 bases to trimming and J lost 3 bases, with 12 bases between them. This CDR3 contains 13 residues. Germline V CDR1 and CDR2: LGHDT, YNNKEL (reference sequence). A single record per CDR3 protein comes from TCRdb applying MiXCR to the RT-PCR reads. The data show roughly 500,000 distinct CDR3 sequences, approximately 22% seen once. A further study also used this sample, focusing on T cells expressing NK-cell markers. In that study: UMI-tagged 5'RACE template switching yielded the TCR beta cDNA. These clonotypes also led the CD3+CD56-NKG2C+ fraction in a handful of donors.

Sequencing was performed on CD4+ T cells sorted from PBMCs, taken less than 13 days after vaccination. The chain links TRBV3-1 to TRBJ1-1; possibly TRBD1 for D (5 bases). This TCR was recovered from a man aged 45-60 years who received an inactivated influenza vaccine. The CDR3 protein is CASTRVPDTEAFF. As DNA, the CDR3 is TGTGCCAGCACCAGGGTTCCGGACACTGAAGCTTTCTTT.